This TCR beta chain came from a study of early T cells in non-severe SARS-CoV-2 infection. The wider study: Sequenced material consisted of bulk RNA (from unsorted whole blood), and chains were unpaired. Points from the study as a whole: The study's VDJdb matching favored anti-spike CD8 responses and missed private and CD4 specificities.

Separate cDNA molecules each had unique molecular identifiers attached to them. TCRdb processed the 5' RACE reads anew with MiXCR; each CDR3 protein has one entry. Of 65,000 to 90,000 distinct CDR3 sequences in the sample, more than 10% were seen once. In regard to this clonotype: Its matching antigen is unknown.

Source material: whole blood. The sequence derives from an adult who was a healthcare worker with PCR-confirmed SARS-CoV-2 infection or an uninfected control (not recorded which).

CDR3 sequence: CASSRDSYYNEQFF. In DNA, the CDR3 is TGTGCCAGCAGCCGGGACAGTTACTACAATGAGCAGTTCTTC. The chain has TRBV11-3 and TRBJ2-1; 7 nucleotides align to TRBD1. J was trimmed by 3 bases and V by 5 bases; bases with no gene match: 4. From germline, CDR1 is SGHNT and CDR2 YENEEA. The CDR3 runs 14 residues.